The 10 T cell receptor beta chains listed next were all sequenced from one sample in a study of blood T cell repertoires in COVID-19. Assay: immunoSEQ multiplex PCR; the TCRdb copy retains only in-frame clones and omits some. The table includes around 98,000 clones, under 85% detected once. Sequenced sample: peripheral blood. These receptor sequences come from a man in his sixties or seventies with acute or convalescent COVID-19.

The chain joins TRBV5-6 to TRBJ1-2; TRBD1 might be the D (5 bases). The CDR3 has 12 residues. Germline CDR1 is SGHDT and CDR2 is YYEEEE. V lost 4 bases and J 7 bases, leaving 11 bases between the germline ends. CDR3 in amino acids: CASSLGHGGYTF. The CDR3 coding sequence is TGTGCCAGCAGCCTCGGACATGGTGGCTACACCTTC.

The gene calls are TRBV19 and TRBJ2-6, with a possible D match to TRBD2 (5 bases). V was pared by 3 bases and J by 0 bases, with 9 bases between. The CDR3 totals 16 residues. Germline CDR1 and CDR2: LNHDA and SQIVND (reference sequence). As DNA, the CDR3 is TGTGCCAGTAGTATCGGCGGAGGCTCTGGGGCCAACGTCCTGACTTTC. Translating gives CASSIGGGSGANVLTF.

V usage is TRBV11-2 and J usage is TRBJ2-2; 7 positions agree with TRBD1. CDR1 and CDR2 from the germline V gene are SGHAT and FQNNGV. The length of the CDR3 is 19 residues. Trimming removed 5 bases from V and 0 bases from J; junction bases left unmatched: 15. The DNA for the CDR3 is TGTGCCAGCAGCCCCAGGACAGGTTTCCTGATCGCGAACACCGGGGAGCTGTTTTTT. Protein product: CASSPRTGFLIANTGELFF. Drawing the rest from reference TRBV11-2 and TRBJ2-2, the complete variable domain is EAGVAQSPRYKIIEKRQSVAFWCNPISGHATLYWYQQILGQGPKLLIQFQNNGVVDDSQLPKDRFSAERLKGVDSTLKIQPAKLEDSAVYLCASSPRTGFLIANTGELFFGEGSRLTVL.

CDR3 sequence (DNA): TGTGCCAGCAGTTATAGCGGGGCCTCCTACGAGCAGTACTTC. It specifies CASSYSGASYEQYF. The rearrangement uses TRBV6-5 and TRBJ2-7, with TRBD2 matching 8 bases. The V and J ends lost 3 bases and 0 bases, in that order; junction bases with no gene match: 1. The germline CDR1 and CDR2 sequences are MNHEY and SVGAGI. The CDR3 covers 14 residues.

This chain connects TRBV14 to TRBJ1-3; 8 bases map to TRBD1. V lost 5 bases to trimming and J lost 2 bases; unmatched junction nucleotides: 5. The CDR3 is made up of 15 amino acids. Per germline, CDR1 SGHDN and CDR2 FVKESK. The CDR3 protein is CASSSNRGAGNTIYF. The CDR3, as DNA: TGTGCCAGCAGCTCCAACAGGGGGGCTGGAAACACCATATATTTT.

The chain recombines TRBV7-9 with TRBJ1-1; the D is unclear. Germline loops: CDR1 SEHNR, CDR2 FQNEAQ (reference sequence). V lost 1 base to trimming and J lost 7 bases, with 19 bases between them. The CDR3 consists of 16 residues. The CDR3 here is CASSLDPWAEHNEAFF. The DNA for the CDR3 is TGTGCCAGCAGCTTAGATCCTTGGGCTGAACATAATGAAGCTTTCTTT.

The J gene is TRBJ2-2, the V gene TRBV5-1, with 10 bases fitting TRBD2. The CDR3 covers 15 residues. The V and J ends lost 3 bases and 6 bases, in that order; junction bases with no gene match: 5. Germline CDR1 is SGHRS and CDR2 is YFSETQ. The CDR3 nucleotides read TGCGCCAGCAGCTCGGGACTAGCGTCGGCCGGGGAGCTGTTTTTT. Its translation is CASSSGLASAGELFF.

The chain recombines TRBV5-1 with TRBJ2-7, with D possibly matching TRBD1 (5 bases). V dropped 0 bases and J dropped 3 bases, with 10 bases sitting between them. This CDR3 is 14 amino acids long. Germline CDR1 SGHRS, CDR2 YFSETQ. CDR3 sequence (DNA): TGCGCCAGCAGCTTGGGGTCCCAGGGCTACGAGCAGTACTTC. Translation: CASSLGSQGYEQYF.

The chain employs TRBV30 and TRBJ2-3, with 11 bases aligning to TRBD2. The germline V gene has CDR1 GTSNPN and CDR2 SVGIG (reference sequence). This CDR3 is 12 amino acids long. Trimming removed 7 bases from V and 6 bases from J; junction bases left unmatched: 3. The CDR3 is CASLAGGDTQYF. The CDR3 nucleotides read TGTGCCTCCTTAGCGGGAGGGGATACGCAGTATTTT.

This clone showed up many times. J is TRBJ2-1 and V is TRBV4-1; 7 nucleotides line up with TRBD2. Germline V gives CDR1 MGHRA, CDR2 YSYEKL. Germline trimming cut 5 bases from V and 8 bases from J; bases unmatched to any gene: 15. CDR3 length equals 16 residues. In DNA form, the CDR3 reads TGCGCCAGCAGCTTGCCGGGGAGGGGCCGTTCCGATGAGCAGTTCTTC. As protein: CASSLPGRGRSDEQFF.